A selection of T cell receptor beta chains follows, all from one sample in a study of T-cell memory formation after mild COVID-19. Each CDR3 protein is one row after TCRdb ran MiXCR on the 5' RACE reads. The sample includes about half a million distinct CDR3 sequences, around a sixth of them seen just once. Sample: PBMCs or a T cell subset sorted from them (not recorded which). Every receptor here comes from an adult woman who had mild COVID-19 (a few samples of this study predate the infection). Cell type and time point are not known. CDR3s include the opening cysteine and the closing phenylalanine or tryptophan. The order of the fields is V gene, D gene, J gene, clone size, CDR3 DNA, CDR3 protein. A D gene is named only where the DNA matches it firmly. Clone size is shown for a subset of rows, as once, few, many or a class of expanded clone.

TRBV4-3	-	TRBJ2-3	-	TGCGCCAGCAGCCAAGGAGTTGGTCGCTCAGGGGGCACAGATACGCAGTATTTT	CASSQGVGRSGGTDTQYF
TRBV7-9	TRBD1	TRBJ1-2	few	TGTGCCAGCAGCTTGCCCGGGACAGGGGGTGGCTACACCTTC	CASSLPGTGGGYTF
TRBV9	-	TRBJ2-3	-	TGTGCCAGCGGCGGTGCGGGGCGGGGCACAGATACGCAGTATTTT	CASGGAGRGTDTQYF
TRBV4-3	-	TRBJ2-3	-	TGCGCCAGCAGCCAAGATGGAGTAAGTGGCGCAGATACGCAGTATTTT	CASSQDGVSGADTQYF
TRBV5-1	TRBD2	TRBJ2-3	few	TGCGCCAGCAGCTTGTGGCCCGCGGGGGGCGGGATGCTCACAGATACGCAGTATTTT	CASSLWPAGGGMLTDTQYF
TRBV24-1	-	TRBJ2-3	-	TGTGCCACCAGAGGACCGGGACTCGAGACAGATACGCAGTATTTT	CATRGPGLETDTQYF
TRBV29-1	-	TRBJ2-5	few	TGCAGCGTTGAGCCGGACAGCCAAGAGACCCAGTACTTC	CSVEPDSQETQYF
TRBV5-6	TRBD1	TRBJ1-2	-	TGTGCCAGCAGCTCTCATGGGGGACAGGGGGGCCGACCTATAGGCCGTGAGTCCTATGGCTACACCTTC	CASSSHGGQGGRPIGRESYGYTF
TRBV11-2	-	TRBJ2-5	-	TGTGCCAGCAGCGAAGGGGGACAAGAGACCCAGTACTTC	CASSEGGQETQYF
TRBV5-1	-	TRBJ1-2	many	TGCGCCAGCAGCCTGGGACTGAACTATGGCTACACCTTC	CASSLGLNYGYTF
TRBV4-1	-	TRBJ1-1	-	TGCGCCAGCAGCCAAGTCTCCATTTTTTACGGAGGCACTGAAGCTTTCTTT	CASSQVSIFYGGTEAFF
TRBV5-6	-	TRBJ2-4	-	TGTGCCAGCAGCTTGAGGGTGAGCGATCCCAAAAACATTCAGTACTTC	CASSLRVSDPKNIQYF
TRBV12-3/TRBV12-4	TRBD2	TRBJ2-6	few	TGTGCCAGCAGTAAAACCTTAGCGGGAGGGCTGGGGGCCAACGTCCTGACTTTC	CASSKTLAGGLGANVLTF
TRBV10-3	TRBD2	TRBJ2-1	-	TGTGCCATCAGATCGACTAGCGGGAGTGGAGATGAGCAGTTCTTC	CAIRSTSGSGDEQFF
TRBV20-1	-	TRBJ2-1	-	TGCAGTGCTAGGGTAGGAGGGAGACTAAGGGGCGAGCAGTTCTTC	CSARVGGRLRGEQFF
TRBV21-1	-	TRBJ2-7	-	TGTGCCAGCAGCAAGCACCCGGGGGGGGGACCGTTAGCCGAGCAGTACTTC	CASSKHPGGGPLAEQYF
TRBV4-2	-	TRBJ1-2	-	TGTGCCAGCAGCCAAGATGCTAAACAGAACTATGGCTACACCTTC	CASSQDAKQNYGYTF
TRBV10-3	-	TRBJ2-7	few	TGTGCCATCAGTGAGGGAGGACAGGTCGGAGGGGAGCAGTACTTC	CAISEGGQVGGEQYF
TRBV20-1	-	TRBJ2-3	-	TGCAGTGCTAGAGATCCGGGGACCCGGGGGAGGACAGATACGCAGTATTTT	CSARDPGTRGRTDTQYF
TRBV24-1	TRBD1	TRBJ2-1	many	TGTGCCACCAGCAGCGGACAGGGGGCCGTCAATGAGCAGTTCTTC	CATSSGQGAVNEQFF
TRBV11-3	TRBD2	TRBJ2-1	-	TGTGCCAGCAGCTTAGGCCGACTAGCGGGAGACCGACCCAATGAGCAGTTCTTC	CASSLGRLAGDRPNEQFF
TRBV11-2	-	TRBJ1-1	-	TGTGCCAGCAGCTTACCCCGACAGAACACTGAAGCTTTCTTT	CASSLPRQNTEAFF
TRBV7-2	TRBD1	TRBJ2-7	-	TGTGCCAGCAGCGCGGACAGGCTCCGCGAGCAGTACTTC	CASSADRLREQYF
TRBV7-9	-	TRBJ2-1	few	TGTGCCAGCAGCTTGTTGTCGGTAATCGATGAGCAGTTCTTC	CASSLLSVIDEQFF
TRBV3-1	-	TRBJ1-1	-	TGTGCCAGCAGCCAAGTCAGTACGCTGTCGGGAGCTTTCTTT	CASSQVSTLSGAFF
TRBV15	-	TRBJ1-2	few	TGTGCCACCAGCAGAGATCAGGGATCCTATGGCTACACCTTC	CATSRDQGSYGYTF
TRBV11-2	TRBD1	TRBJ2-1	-	TGTGCCAGCAGCTTATTGACAGGGAAGTCCTACAATGAGCAGTTCTTC	CASSLLTGKSYNEQFF
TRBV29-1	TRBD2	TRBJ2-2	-	TGCAGCGTTGAAGATACTAGCGGGGGGGAGCTGTTTTTT	CSVEDTSGGELFF
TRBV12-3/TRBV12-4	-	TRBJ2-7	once	TGTGCCAGCGGTTTCGTTGCACTTAGCTCCTACGAGCAGTACTTC	CASGFVALSSYEQYF
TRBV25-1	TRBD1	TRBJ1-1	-	TGTGCCAGCAGTCCAATCGACAGGGGGACTGAAGCTTTCTTT	CASSPIDRGTEAFF
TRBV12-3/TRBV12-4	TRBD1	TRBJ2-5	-	TGTGCCAGCAGTTTCGCAGGGGGTGGAGAGACCCAGTACTTC	CASSFAGGGETQYF
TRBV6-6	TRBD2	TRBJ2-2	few	TGTGCCAGCAGTTACCAGCGGGGGAAGGTGTTTTTT	CASSYQRGKVFF
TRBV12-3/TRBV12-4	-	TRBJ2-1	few	TGTGCCAGCAGTTTCTACGAGGGAAGATCCTACAATGAGCAGTTCTTC	CASSFYEGRSYNEQFF
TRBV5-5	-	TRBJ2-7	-	TGTGCCAGCAGTTCCGACATATCCTACGAGCAGTACTTC	CASSSDISYEQYF
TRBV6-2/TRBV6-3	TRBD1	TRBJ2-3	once	TGTGCCAGCCAGGGACAGGGGGCGGATACGCAGTATTTT	CASQGQGADTQYF
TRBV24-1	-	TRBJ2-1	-	TGTGCCACCAGTGATTTGTACCCGGACGACAATGAGCAGTTCTTC	CATSDLYPDDNEQFF
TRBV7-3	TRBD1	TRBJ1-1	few	TGTGCCAGCATGGAATCGGGACAGGGGTACACTGAAGCTTTCTTT	CASMESGQGYTEAFF
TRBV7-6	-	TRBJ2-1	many	TGTGCCAGCAGCTTTACTTTGCCAGGCGAGCAGTTCTTC	CASSFTLPGEQFF
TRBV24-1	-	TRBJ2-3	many	TGTGCCACCAGTGACGTCGCCCTTGCTGCGCAGTATTTT	CATSDVALAAQYF
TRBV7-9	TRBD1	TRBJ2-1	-	TGTGCCAGCAGCTCCCCTAGGGGGCTCCCAGGGAATGAGCAGTTCTTC	CASSSPRGLPGNEQFF
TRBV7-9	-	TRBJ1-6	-	TGTGCCAGCAGCCCGCACCTAGGACTAGAGGGTTCACCCCTCCACTTT	CASSPHLGLEGSPLHF
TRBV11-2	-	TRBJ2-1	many	TGTGCCAGCAGCTTCCGGGACTCGACGGAAGAGCAGTTCTTC	CASSFRDSTEEQFF
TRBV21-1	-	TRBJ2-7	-	TGTGCCAGCAGCAAAGAGGGAAGGGTCAGGGTATCCTACGAGCAGTACTTC	CASSKEGRVRVSYEQYF
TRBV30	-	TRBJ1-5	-	TGTGCCTGGAGTTGGGGTGGCAATCAGCCCCAGCATTTT	CAWSWGGNQPQHF
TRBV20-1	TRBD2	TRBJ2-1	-	TGCAGTGCTAGGAACCTAGGACTAGCGGGAGAGAATGAGCAGTTCTTC	CSARNLGLAGENEQFF
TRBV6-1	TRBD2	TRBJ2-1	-	TGTGCCAGCAGGCCGGATAGCGGGAGGGCCTCCAATGAGCAGTTCTTC	CASRPDSGRASNEQFF
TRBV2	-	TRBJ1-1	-	TGTGCCACCTGGGCCCGCGTTGAAGCTTTCTTT	CATWARVEAFF
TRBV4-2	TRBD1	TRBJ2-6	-	TGTGCCAGCAGCCCGATGGGGACAGGGAACTCTGGGGCCAACGTCCTGACTTTC	CASSPMGTGNSGANVLTF
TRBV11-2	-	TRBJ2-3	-	TGTGCCAGCAGCTCTCCTCGGGAGAGCACAGATACGCAGTATTTT	CASSSPRESTDTQYF
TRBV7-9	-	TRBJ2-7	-	TGTGCCAGCAGCTTAGTATCTTGGGGAACGAAGGACTACGAGCAGTACTTC	CASSLVSWGTKDYEQYF
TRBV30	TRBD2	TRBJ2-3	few	TGTGCCTGGAGTGGGGCAGGCGGGCTAGCGGGAGGACCTAGCACAGATACGCAGTATTTT	CAWSGAGGLAGGPSTDTQYF
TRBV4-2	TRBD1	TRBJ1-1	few	TGTGCCAGCAGCCAGCTAGGGGGCTTGAACACTGAAGCTTTCTTT	CASSQLGGLNTEAFF
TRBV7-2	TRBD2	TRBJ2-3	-	TGTGCCAGCAGCTCAAGACTAGCGGGAGAGACAGATACGCAGTATTTT	CASSSRLAGETDTQYF
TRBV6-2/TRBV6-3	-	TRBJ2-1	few	TGTGCCAGCAGTTACTCACCAATCACAGGGCTCTACAATGAGCAGTTCTTC	CASSYSPITGLYNEQFF
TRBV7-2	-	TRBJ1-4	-	TGTGCCAGCAGCCCGTCTGTCTGGGGGGCTATAAATGAAAAACTGTTTTTT	CASSPSVWGAINEKLFF